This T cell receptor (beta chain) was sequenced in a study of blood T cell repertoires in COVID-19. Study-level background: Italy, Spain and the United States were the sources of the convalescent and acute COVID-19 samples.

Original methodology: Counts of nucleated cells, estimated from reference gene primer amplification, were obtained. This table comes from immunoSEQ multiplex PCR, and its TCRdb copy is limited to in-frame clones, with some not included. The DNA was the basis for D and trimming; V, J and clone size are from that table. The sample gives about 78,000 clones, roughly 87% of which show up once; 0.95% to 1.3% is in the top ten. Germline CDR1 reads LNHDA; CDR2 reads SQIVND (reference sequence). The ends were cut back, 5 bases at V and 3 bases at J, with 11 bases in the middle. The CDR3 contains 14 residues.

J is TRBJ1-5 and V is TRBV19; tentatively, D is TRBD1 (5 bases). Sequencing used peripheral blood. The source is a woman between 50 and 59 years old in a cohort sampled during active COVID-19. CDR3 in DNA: TGTGCCAGTAGTGAAGGGGTCTTCAATCAGCCCCAGCATTTT. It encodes CASSEGVFNQPQHF.